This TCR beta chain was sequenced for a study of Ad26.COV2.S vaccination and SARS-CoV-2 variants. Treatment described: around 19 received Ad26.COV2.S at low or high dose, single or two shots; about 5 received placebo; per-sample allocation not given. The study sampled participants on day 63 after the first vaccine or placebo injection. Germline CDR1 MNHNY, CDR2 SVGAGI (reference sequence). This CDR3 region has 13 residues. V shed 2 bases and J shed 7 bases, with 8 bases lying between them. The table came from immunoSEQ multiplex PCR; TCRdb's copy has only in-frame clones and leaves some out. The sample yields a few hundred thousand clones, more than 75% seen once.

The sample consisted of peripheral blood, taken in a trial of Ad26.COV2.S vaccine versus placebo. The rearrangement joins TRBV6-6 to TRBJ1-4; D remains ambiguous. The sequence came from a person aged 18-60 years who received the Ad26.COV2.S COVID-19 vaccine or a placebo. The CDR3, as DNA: TGTGCCAGCAGTTACAGGGCGGGTGAAAAACTGTTTTTT. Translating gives CASSYRAGEKLFF.